The rows below give T cell receptor beta chains drawn from one sample of a study of a mutant IDH1 vaccine in newly diagnosed glioma. Profiled with immunoSEQ multiplex PCR; TCRdb holds only in-frame clones, not every one. Among about 32,000 clones listed, 78% were seen once. These receptors' targets are unknown. Source: PBMCs, taken from a glioma patient whose treatment included an IDH1 peptide vaccine. Receptor source: a woman aged 40 to 55 with glioma. The CDR3 runs from the conserved cysteine through the conserved F or W. The order of the fields is V gene, clone size, J gene, D gene, CDR3 DNA, CDR3 protein. A D gene is named only where the DNA matches it firmly. Expanded clones are given a class, and other clones once, few, many or no size at all.

TRBV7-2,.,TRBJ1-1,.,TGTGCCAGCAGCGGGGCTAGGGTGGCTGAAGCTTTCTTT,CASSGARVAEAFF
TRBV5-1,.,TRBJ2-5,.,TGCGCCAGCAGCTTGCAGAGTGGGGGGTCCCAAGAGACCCAGTACTTC,CASSLQSGGSQETQYF
TRBV19,once,TRBJ1-5,.,TGTGCCAGTAGCCACGTTCTAGGGCTTTGGAATCAGCCCCAGCATTTT,CASSHVLGLWNQPQHF
TRBV6-5,.,TRBJ2-7,TRBD1,TGTGCCAGCAGTTACCTCGGGACAGTGGTACACGAGCAGTACTTC,CASSYLGTVVHEQYF
TRBV7-6,.,TRBJ2-7,.,TGTGCCAGCAGCCCTTTGACTACCTCCTACGAGCAGTACTTC,CASSPLTTSYEQYF
TRBV27,.,TRBJ1-6,TRBD1,TGTGCCAGCAGTCCCTCCGCAGGGGGCGCGGGGACCCTCCACTTT,CASSPSAGGAGTLHF
TRBV5-1,once,TRBJ1-1,.,TGCGCCAGCACCGGGACGTTGAACACTGAAGCTTTCTTT,CASTGTLNTEAFF
TRBV7-2,.,TRBJ1-4,.,TGTGCCAGCAGCTTAAAAGGGGGTGCAACTAATGAAAAACTGTTTTTT,CASSLKGGATNEKLFF
TRBV18,.,TRBJ1-3,TRBD1,TGTGCCAGCTCACCATTGGGACAGTTCTCTGGAAACACCATATATTTT,CASSPLGQFSGNTIYF
TRBV18,.,TRBJ1-1,.,TGTGCCAGCTCACCCGTCCTGGGCACTGAAGCTTTCTTT,CASSPVLGTEAFF
TRBV9,.,TRBJ2-7,TRBD2,TGTGCCAGCAGCGTAGGTAGCGGGGGGCCCTACGAGCAGTACTTC,CASSVGSGGPYEQYF
TRBV29-1,.,TRBJ2-5,.,TGCAGCGTTGAGAGGGCAGCAACATTTGTAGAGACCCAGTACTTC,CSVERAATFVETQYF
TRBV5-1,.,TRBJ2-3,.,TGCGCCAGCAGCTTGGCAGGCGACACAGATACGCAGTATTTT,CASSLAGDTDTQYF
TRBV7-2,.,TRBJ2-1,TRBD1,TGTGCCAGCAGATTAGCCCGGGACAGGGTGAATGAGCAGTTCTTC,CASRLARDRVNEQFF
TRBV29-1,few,TRBJ2-1,.,TGCAGAGTGAAGTCAGGGGTGGATGAGCAGTTCTTC,CRVKSGVDEQFF
TRBV11-2,.,TRBJ2-3,.,TGTGCCAGCAGCTTAGGGGGGGACTGGTACACAGATACGCAGTATTTT,CASSLGGDWYTDTQYF
TRBV7-2,.,TRBJ2-5,.,TGTGCCAGCAGCTTCGTGGAGACCCAGTACTTC,CASSFVETQYF
TRBV5-5,.,TRBJ1-1,.,TGTGCCAGCAGCTTACAGGGAGTGTCCACTGAAGCTTTCTTT,CASSLQGVSTEAFF
TRBV13,.,TRBJ2-1,TRBD2,TGTGCCAGCAGCTTAGCTAGCGGGGTTTACAATGAGCAGTTCTTC,CASSLASGVYNEQFF
TRBV9,.,TRBJ2-1,.,TGTGCCAGCAGCGTAGCTGGGAGGAGCTCCTACAATGAGCAGTTCTTC,CASSVAGRSSYNEQFF
TRBV11-2,.,TRBJ2-7,.,TGTGCCAGCAGCCCTTCAATTGGGGCTTCCAACTCCTACGAGCAGTACTTC,CASSPSIGASNSYEQYF
TRBV6-5,.,TRBJ1-1,TRBD1,TGTGCCAGCAGTACAGGGGAGCACACTGAAGCTTTCTTT,CASSTGEHTEAFF
TRBV29-1,few,TRBJ1-1,.,TGCAGCGAAAAGGGACTCCGGAACACTGAAGCTTTCTTT,CSEKGLRNTEAFF
TRBV29-1,.,TRBJ1-2,.,TGCAGCGTTCCCGGGGACTATGGCTACACCTTC,CSVPGDYGYTF
TRBV5-6,.,TRBJ1-1,.,TGTGCCAGCAGCTTGCAGAACACTGAAGCTTTCTTT,CASSLQNTEAFF
TRBV19,.,TRBJ1-5,.,TGTGCCAGTAGCTCGGGGCAGCCCCAGCATTTT,CASSSGQPQHF
TRBV15,.,TRBJ1-2,.,TGTGCCACCAGCAGTAGAACGACGGGGAATGGCTACACCTTC,CATSSRTTGNGYTF
TRBV7-2,.,TRBJ1-3,.,TGTGCCAGCAGTTTCTTAAACACCATATATTTT,CASSFLNTIYF
TRBV7-6,.,TRBJ2-3,.,TGTGCCAGCAGCGTCTTGGCTACCACAGATACGCAGTATTTT,CASSVLATTDTQYF
TRBV7-9,.,TRBJ1-2,TRBD1,TGTGCCAGCAGCCCCCCGACCTCGGACAGGGGATACTATGGCTACACCTTC,CASSPPTSDRGYYGYTF
TRBV25-1,few,TRBJ1-1,.,TGTGCCAGCAGTGAATATCAGGAGGGGACTGAAGCTTTCTTT,CASSEYQEGTEAFF
TRBV2,.,TRBJ2-1,.,TGTGCCAGCAGTGAACAGGGCTTCAATGAGCAGTTCTTC,CASSEQGFNEQFF
TRBV9,.,TRBJ1-1,TRBD1,TGTGCCAGCAGCGTCTGGGACAGCAACACTGAAGCTTTCTTT,CASSVWDSNTEAFF
TRBV9,.,TRBJ1-5,.,TGTGCCAGCAGCGTAGCTACTGGAGATCAGCCCCAGCATTTT,CASSVATGDQPQHF
TRBV6-5,.,TRBJ2-7,TRBD2,TGTGCCAGCACTAAGAAGCGGGGGCCCTCCTACGAGCAGTACTTC,CASTKKRGPSYEQYF